What follows describes a single TCR beta chain. Per the authors' pipeline: From reference gene primer amplification, estimates of nucleated cell counts were derived. Clones were read by immunoSEQ multiplex PCR, and TCRdb kept only the in-frame ones, dropping some. D and trimming were read from the DNA, whereas the V and J calls and clone size are those reported in that table. The sample yields hundreds of thousands of clones, around 89% seen once. This CDR3 has 15 amino acids. Germline lookup yields CDR1 KGHDR and CDR2 SFDVKD. V lost 7 bases, J lost 2 bases, and 7 bases stayed unmatched. The sample belongs to a study of blood T cell repertoires in COVID-19.

The chain is built from TRBV24-1 and TRBJ2-1, with TRBD1 matching over 7 bases. Sample: PBMCs or T cells enriched from blood (not recorded which). The sequence was obtained from a man in his forties or fifties who had been exposed to COVID-19. Here the CDR3 reads CATSRQGLTYNEQFF. CDR3 nucleotide sequence: TGTGCCACCAGCCGACAGGGCTTAACCTACAATGAGCAGTTCTTC.